This record looks at one TCR beta chain sequence and its context. Its antigen is not identified. Unique molecular identifiers were incorporated into the prepared TCRbeta library. Each CDR3 protein gets one entry after TCRdb re-called the PCR reads with MiXCR. The table shows a few hundred thousand distinct CDR3 sequences, with approximately 42% occurring only once. These data belong to a study of T-cell reconstitution after alpha-beta-depleted transplantation in children. Study-wide results and caveats: The main origin of T-cell counts and diversity one year after transplant was newly produced T cells. Two months or so post-transplant, alpha-beta T cells reportedly derived from several hundred expanded graft clones.

The CDR3 has 15 residues. Germline assignment: CDR1 SGHRS and CDR2 YFSETQ. Trimming took 4 bases from V and 4 from J, leaving 18 bases between them. This chain joins TRBV5-1 and TRBJ2-7; no clear D gene. The receptor's source is a girl aged 2-10 years with aplastic anemia, due to receive a stem cell transplant. The source was PBMCs, collected before TCRalphabeta/CD19-depleted stem cell transplant. For the CDR3, the DNA is TGCGCCAGCAGCCCGCTGTCGTTGGGCTTTTACGAGCAGTACTTC. Protein sequence: CASSPLSLGFYEQYF.